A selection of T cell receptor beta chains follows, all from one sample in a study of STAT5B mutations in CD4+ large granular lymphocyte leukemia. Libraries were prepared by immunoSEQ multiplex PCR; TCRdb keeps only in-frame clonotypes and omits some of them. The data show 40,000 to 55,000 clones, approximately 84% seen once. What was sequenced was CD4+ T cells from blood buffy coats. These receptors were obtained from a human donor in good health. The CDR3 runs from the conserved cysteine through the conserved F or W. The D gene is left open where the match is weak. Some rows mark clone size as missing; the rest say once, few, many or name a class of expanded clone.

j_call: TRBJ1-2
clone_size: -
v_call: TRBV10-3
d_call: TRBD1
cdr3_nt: TGTGCCATCCAGGACAGGGCCATTGCCGGTGGCTACACCTTC
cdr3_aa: CAIQDRAIAGGYTF

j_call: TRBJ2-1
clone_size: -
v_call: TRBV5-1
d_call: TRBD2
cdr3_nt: TGCGCCAGCAGCTTCGGGACTAGCCGGTCTGTTGAGCAGTTCTTC
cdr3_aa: CASSFGTSRSVEQFF

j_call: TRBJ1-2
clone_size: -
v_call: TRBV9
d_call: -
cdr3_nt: TGTGCCAGCAGCGCCGGGACTCGGGGCTACACCTTC
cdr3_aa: CASSAGTRGYTF

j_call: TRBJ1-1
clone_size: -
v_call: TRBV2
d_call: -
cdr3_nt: TGTGCCAGCAGTTGGGGGGCAGCTTTCTTT
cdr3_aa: CASSWGAAFF

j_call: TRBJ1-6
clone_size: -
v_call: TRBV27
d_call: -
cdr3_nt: TGTGCCAGCAGTTCCACTGGAAAGACAAGACTTAATAATTCACCCCTCCACTTT
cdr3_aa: CASSSTGKTRLNNSPLHF

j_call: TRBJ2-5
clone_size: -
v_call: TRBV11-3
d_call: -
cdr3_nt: TGTGCCAGCAAGGGACAAGTCGGGCGAGAGACCCAGTACTTC
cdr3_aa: CASKGQVGRETQYF

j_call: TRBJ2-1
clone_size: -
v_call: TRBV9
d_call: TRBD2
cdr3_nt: TGTGCCAGCAGCGTATCGACTAGCGGGAGATCCCTCTACAATGAGCAGTTCTTC
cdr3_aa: CASSVSTSGRSLYNEQFF

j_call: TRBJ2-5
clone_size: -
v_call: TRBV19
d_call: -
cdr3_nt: TGTGCCAGTAGTAGTTGGGGTTATGGAGAGACCCAGTACTTC
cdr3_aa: CASSSWGYGETQYF

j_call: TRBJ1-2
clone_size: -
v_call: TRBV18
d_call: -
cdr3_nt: TGTGCCAGCTCACCTTCGACAGACTTCTATGGCTACACCTTC
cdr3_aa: CASSPSTDFYGYTF

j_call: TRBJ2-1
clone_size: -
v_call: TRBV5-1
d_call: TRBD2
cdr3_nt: TGCGCCAGCAGCTTGGAGGAATGGCGGGGGAAAGCCTCCTACAATGAGCAGTTCTTC
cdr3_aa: CASSLEEWRGKASYNEQFF

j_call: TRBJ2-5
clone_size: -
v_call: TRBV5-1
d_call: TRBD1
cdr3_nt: TGCGCCAGCAGCCTCGGGACAGCACAAGAGACCCAGTACTTC
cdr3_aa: CASSLGTAQETQYF

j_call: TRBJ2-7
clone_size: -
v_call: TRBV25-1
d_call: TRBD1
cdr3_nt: TGTGCCAGCAGTAAAGGACAGGCCTACGAGCAGTACTTC
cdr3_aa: CASSKGQAYEQYF

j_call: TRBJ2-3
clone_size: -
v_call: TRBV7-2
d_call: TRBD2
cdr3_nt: TGTGCCAGCAGCTCACCAACCCTAGCGGGACGCACAGATACGCAGTATTTT
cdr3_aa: CASSSPTLAGRTDTQYF

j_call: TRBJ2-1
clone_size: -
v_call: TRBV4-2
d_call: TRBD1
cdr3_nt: TGTGCCAGCAGCCACCCGGGACAGGGGGCAGAGGCCCAGTTCTTC
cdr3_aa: CASSHPGQGAEAQFF

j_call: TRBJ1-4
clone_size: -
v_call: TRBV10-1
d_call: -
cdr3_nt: TGCGCCAGCAGTGGACTGGCAAGTGGAAAACTGTTTTTT
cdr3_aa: CASSGLASGKLFF

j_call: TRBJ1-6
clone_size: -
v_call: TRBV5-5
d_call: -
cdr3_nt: TGTGCCAGCAGCTCCCAGAGCGGGGCAGGGACCGGGGGTAATTCACCCCTCCACTTT
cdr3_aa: CASSSQSGAGTGGNSPLHF

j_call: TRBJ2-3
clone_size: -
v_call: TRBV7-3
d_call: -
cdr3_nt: TGTGCCAGCAGCCCAGGGCTAAGGCGCACAGATACGCAGTATTTT
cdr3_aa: CASSPGLRRTDTQYF

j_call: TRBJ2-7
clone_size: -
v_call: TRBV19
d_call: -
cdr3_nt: TGTGCCAGTAGGGGTGGGCAGGGGAGCTCCTACGAGCAGTACTTC
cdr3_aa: CASRGGQGSSYEQYF

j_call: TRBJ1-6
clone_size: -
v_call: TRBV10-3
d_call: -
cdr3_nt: TGTGCCATCAGTGAAGGGGTTACAGGGCATTATTATAATTCACCCCTCCACTTT
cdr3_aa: CAISEGVTGHYYNSPLHF

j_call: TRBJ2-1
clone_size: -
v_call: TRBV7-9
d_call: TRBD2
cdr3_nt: TGTGCCAGCGGGCTAGCGGGAGCGAACAATGAGCAGTTCTTC
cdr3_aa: CASGLAGANNEQFF

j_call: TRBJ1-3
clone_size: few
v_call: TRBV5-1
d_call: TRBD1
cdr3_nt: TGCGCCAGCAGCTTGGATCCCAGGGGGCGCGGAAACACCATATATTTT
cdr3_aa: CASSLDPRGRGNTIYF

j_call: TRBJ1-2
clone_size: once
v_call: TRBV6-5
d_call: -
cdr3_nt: TGTGCCAGCAGTTACCCCGTGGTGGGAGGGGGATATGGCTACACCTTC
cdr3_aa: CASSYPVVGGGYGYTF

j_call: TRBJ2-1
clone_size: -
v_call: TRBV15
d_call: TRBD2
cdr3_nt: TGTGCCACCAGCAGAGGTCGGGGGGGCAAATTCCACGATGAGCAGTTCTTC
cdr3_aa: CATSRGRGGKFHDEQFF

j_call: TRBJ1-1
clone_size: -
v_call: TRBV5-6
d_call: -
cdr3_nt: TGTGCCAGCACTCGCTTGAGGTTCAGGGGTATGGACACTGAAGCTTTCTTT
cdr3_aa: CASTRLRFRGMDTEAFF

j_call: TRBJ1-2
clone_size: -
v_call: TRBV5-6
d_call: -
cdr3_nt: TGTGCCAGCAGGTCTACAGGCCTCTATGGCTACACCTTC
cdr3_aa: CASRSTGLYGYTF

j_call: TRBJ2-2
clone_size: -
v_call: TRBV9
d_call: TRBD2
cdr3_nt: TGTGCCAGCAGCGACCAGCGGGGGGGCCCCACCGGGGAGCTGTTTTTT
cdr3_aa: CASSDQRGGPTGELFF

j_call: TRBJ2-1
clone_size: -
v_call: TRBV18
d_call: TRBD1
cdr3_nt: TGTGCCAGCTCACCTCGGACAGGGGAGGCAAATGAGCAGTTCTTC
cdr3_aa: CASSPRTGEANEQFF

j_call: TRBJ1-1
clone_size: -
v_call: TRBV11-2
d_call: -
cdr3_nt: TGTGCCAGCTCGTCAGGAGACACTGAAGCTTTCTTT
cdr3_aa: CASSSGDTEAFF

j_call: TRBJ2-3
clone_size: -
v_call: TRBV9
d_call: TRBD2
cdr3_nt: TGTGCCAGCAGTGCGGGGGGGCCTGCATATAACGATACGCAGTATTTT
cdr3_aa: CASSAGGPAYNDTQYF

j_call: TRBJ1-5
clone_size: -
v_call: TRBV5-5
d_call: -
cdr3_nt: TGTGCCAGCAGCTTGGTATTCCGGGGGAAGGATCAGCCCCAGCATTTT
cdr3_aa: CASSLVFRGKDQPQHF

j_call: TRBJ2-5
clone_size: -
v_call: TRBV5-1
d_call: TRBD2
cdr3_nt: TGCGCCAGCAGCTTAACTAGCGGGCGAGTAATAGAGACCCAGTACTTC
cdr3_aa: CASSLTSGRVIETQYF

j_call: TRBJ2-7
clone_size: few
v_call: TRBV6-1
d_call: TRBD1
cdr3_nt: TGTGCCAGCAGTGGCGGGACAGGCGCCTACGAGCAGTACTTC
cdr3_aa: CASSGGTGAYEQYF

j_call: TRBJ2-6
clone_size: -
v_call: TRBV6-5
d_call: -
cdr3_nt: TGTGCCAGCAGCCAGGCGGGGACTGGGGCCAACGTCCTGACTTTC
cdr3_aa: CASSQAGTGANVLTF

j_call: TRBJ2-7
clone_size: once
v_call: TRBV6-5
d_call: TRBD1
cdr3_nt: TGTGCCAGCAGTTACTCGAGGGACAGGGGGTACGAGCAGTACTTC
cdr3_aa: CASSYSRDRGYEQYF

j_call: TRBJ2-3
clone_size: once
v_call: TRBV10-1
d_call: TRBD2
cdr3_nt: TGCGCCAGCAGTGACACGGGGGGGCGAGATACGCAGTATTTT
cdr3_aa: CASSDTGGRDTQYF

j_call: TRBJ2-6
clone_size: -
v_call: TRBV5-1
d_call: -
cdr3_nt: TGCGCCAGCAGCCCTGGCGGACGCTCTGGGGCCAACGTCCTGACTTTC
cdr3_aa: CASSPGGRSGANVLTF

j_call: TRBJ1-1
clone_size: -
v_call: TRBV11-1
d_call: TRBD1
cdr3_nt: TGTGCCAGCAGGAATACAGGGGGCACTGAAGCTTTCTTT
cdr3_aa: CASRNTGGTEAFF

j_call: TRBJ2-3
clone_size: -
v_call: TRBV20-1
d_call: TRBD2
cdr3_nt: TGCAGTGCTGGGACTAGGGATACGCAGTATTTT
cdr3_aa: CSAGTRDTQYF

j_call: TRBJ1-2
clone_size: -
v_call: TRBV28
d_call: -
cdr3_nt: TGTGCCAGCAGACTAGGTGGCTACACCTTC
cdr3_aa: CASRLGGYTF

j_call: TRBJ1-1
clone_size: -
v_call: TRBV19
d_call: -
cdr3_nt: TGTGCCAGTAGTATAGGGGGGACTGCGAACACTGAAGCTTTCTTT
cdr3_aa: CASSIGGTANTEAFF

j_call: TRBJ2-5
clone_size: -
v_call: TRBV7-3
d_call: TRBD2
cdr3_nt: TGTGCCAGCAGCCAGGGGACTAGCGGACGTTTACAAGAGACCCAGTACTTC
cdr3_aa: CASSQGTSGRLQETQYF

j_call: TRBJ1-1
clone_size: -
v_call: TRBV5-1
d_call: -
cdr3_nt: TGCGCCAGCAGAGCCGGGACGGTGAACACTGAAGCTTTCTTT
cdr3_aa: CASRAGTVNTEAFF

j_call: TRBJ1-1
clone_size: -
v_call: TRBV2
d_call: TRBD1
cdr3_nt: TGTGCCAGCAGCGGGACAGGAATGAACACTGAAGCTTTCTTT
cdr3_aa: CASSGTGMNTEAFF

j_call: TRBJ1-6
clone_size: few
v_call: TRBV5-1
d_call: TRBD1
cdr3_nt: TGCGCCAGCAGGACAGGGTACAATTCACCCCTCCACTTT
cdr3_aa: CASRTGYNSPLHF

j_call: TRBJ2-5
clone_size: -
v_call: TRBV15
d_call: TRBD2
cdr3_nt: TGTGCCACCAGCAGAGAAAAGCGGGGATTAGAGACCCAGTACTTC
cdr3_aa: CATSREKRGLETQYF

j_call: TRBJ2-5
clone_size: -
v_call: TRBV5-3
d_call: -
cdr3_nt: TGTGCCAGAGGAGGTGAGGGGCTAGGGGACCGAGAGACCCAGTACTTC
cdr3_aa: CARGGEGLGDRETQYF

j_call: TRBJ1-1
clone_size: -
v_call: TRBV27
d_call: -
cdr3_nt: TGTGCCAGCAGTTTCCTGGGAAGGAACACTGAAGCTTTCTTT
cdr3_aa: CASSFLGRNTEAFF

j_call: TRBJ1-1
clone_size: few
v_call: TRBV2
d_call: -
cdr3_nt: TGTGCCAGCAAAACCAGGGGCGTTAACATGAACACTGAAGCTTTCTTT
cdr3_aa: CASKTRGVNMNTEAFF

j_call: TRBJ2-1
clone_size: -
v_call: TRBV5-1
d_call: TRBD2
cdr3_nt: TGCGCCAGCAGTCCTCGAAACCCACTAGCGGGAGGCAACAATGAGCAGTTCTTC
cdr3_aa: CASSPRNPLAGGNNEQFF

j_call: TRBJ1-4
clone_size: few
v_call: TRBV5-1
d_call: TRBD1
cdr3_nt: TGCGCCAGCAGCCCCGGCCTCGGGACAGAAAATGAAAAACTGTTTTTT
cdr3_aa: CASSPGLGTENEKLFF

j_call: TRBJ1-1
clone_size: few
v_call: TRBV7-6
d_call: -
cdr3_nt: TGTGCCAGCAGCTTAGGGGCGGGTGAAGCTTTCTTT
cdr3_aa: CASSLGAGEAFF

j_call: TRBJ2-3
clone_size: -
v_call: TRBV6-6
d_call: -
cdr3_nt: TGTGCCACCATTCTTGCCCCTAGCACAGATACGCAGTATTTT
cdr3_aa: CATILAPSTDTQYF

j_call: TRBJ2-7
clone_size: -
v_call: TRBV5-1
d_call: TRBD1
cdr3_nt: TGCGCCAGCAGCCGCGGGCCCCGGGACAGGAGCTCCTACGAGCAGTACTTC
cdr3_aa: CASSRGPRDRSSYEQYF

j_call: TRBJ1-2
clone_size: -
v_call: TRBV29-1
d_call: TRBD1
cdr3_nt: TGCAGCGTTGCTCCCGGGACAGCGGATGGCTACACCTTC
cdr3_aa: CSVAPGTADGYTF

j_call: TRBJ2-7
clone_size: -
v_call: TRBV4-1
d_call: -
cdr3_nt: TGCGCCAGCAGCCAAGATCGAAGGGTTGTAGGGTACGAGCAGTACTTC
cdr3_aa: CASSQDRRVVGYEQYF